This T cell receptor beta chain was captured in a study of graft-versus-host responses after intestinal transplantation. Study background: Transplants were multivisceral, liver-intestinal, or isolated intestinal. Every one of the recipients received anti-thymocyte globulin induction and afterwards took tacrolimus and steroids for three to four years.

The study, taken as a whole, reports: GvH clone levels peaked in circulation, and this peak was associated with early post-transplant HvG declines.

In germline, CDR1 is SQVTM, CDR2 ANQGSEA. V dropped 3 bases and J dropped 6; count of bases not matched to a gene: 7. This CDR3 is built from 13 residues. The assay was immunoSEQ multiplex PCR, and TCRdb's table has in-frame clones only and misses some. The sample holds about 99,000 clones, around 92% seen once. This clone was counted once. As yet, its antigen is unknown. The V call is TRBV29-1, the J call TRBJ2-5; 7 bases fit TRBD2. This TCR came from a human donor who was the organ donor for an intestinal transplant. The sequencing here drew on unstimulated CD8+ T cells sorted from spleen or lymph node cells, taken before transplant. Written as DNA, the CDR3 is TGCAGCGTTGATAAGGGGAGGGAAAAGACCCAGTACTTC. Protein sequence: CSVDKGREKTQYF. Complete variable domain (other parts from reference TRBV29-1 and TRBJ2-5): SAVISQKPSRDICQRGTSLTIQCQVDSQVTMMFWYRQQPGQSLTLIATANQGSEATYESGFVIDKFPISRPNLTFSTLTVSNMSPEDSSIYLCSVDKGREKTQYFGPGTRLLVL.